This T cell receptor (beta chain) was recovered during a study of cytomegalovirus exposure and HLA in healthy donors. Overall study results and limits: The sole available immune exposure information was CMV serostatus.

It was with 60 Vbeta and 13 Jbeta primers that the PCR ran. Clones were read by immunoSEQ multiplex PCR, and TCRdb kept only the in-frame ones, dropping some. The table lists about 64,000 clones. The CDR3 runs to 12 residues. CDR1 is SGHKS, CDR2 YYEKEE, per germline (reference sequence). V dropped 7 bases and J dropped 0 bases, with 8 bases sitting between them. On this clone: Its antigen remains unknown.

This receptor was identified in a woman in her late teens or twenties in good health and CMV-seronegative. The rearrangement uses TRBV5-5 and TRBJ2-7, with a tentative D call TRBD2 (6 bases). The material sequenced was PBMCs. DNA of the CDR3: TGTGCCAGCCAGGGAGGCTCCTACGAGCAGTACTTC. Translation gives CASQGGSYEQYF.